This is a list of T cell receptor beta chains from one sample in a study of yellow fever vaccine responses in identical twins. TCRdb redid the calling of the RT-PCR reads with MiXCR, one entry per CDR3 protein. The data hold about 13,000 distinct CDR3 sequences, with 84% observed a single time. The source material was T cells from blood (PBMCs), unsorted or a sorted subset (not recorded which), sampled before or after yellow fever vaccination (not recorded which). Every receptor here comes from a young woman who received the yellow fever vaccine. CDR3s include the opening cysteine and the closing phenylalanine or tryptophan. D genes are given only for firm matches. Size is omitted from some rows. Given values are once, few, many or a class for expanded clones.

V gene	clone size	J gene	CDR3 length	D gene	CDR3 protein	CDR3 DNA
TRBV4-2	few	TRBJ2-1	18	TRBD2	CASSQDPGLAGHYNEQFF	TGTGCCAGCAGCCAAGATCCGGGACTAGCGGGACACTACAATGAGCAGTTCTTC
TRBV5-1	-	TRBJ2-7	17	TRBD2	CASSFGLAGDSSYEQYF	TGCGCCAGCAGCTTCGGACTAGCGGGAGACAGCTCCTACGAGCAGTACTTC
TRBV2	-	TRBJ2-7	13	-	CASRDQGTYEQYF	TGTGCCAGCAGGGACCAAGGGACCTACGAGCAGTACTTC
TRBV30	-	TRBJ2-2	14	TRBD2	CAWRRQRGTGELFF	TGTGCCTGGAGGAGGCAGCGGGGCACCGGGGAGCTGTTTTTT
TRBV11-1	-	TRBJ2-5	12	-	CASSLPRETQYF	TGTGCCAGCAGCCTCCCTCGGGAGACCCAGTACTTC
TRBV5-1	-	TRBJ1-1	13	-	CASRDGSNTEAFF	TGCGCCAGCAGAGACGGATCGAACACTGAAGCTTTCTTT
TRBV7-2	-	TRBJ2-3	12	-	CASSLLTDTQYF	TGTGCCAGCAGCTTATTGACAGATACGCAGTATTTT
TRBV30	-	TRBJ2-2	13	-	CAWSVRVSGELFF	TGTGCCTGGAGTGTAAGGGTATCCGGGGAGCTGTTTTTT
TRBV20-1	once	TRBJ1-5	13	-	CSASGGTNQPQHF	TGCAGTGCTAGCGGGGGAACCAATCAGCCCCAGCATTTT
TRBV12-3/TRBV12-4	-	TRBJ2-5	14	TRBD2	CASSTSGGARDQYF	TGTGCCAGCAGCACTAGCGGGGGAGCAAGGGACCAGTACTTC
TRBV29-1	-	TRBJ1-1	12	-	CSVTPGDTEAFF	TGCAGCGTCACCCCAGGGGACACTGAAGCTTTCTTT
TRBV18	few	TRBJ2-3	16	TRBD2	CASSHLSGGPTDTQYF	TGTGCCAGCTCACACCTTTCGGGGGGGCCAACAGATACGCAGTATTTT
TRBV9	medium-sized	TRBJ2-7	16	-	CASSSGTSEGAYEQYF	TGTGCCAGCAGCTCCGGGACGTCGGAGGGGGCCTACGAGCAGTACTTC
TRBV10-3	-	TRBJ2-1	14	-	CAIRTGEGYNEQFF	TGTGCCATCAGAACAGGGGAGGGGTACAATGAGCAGTTCTTC
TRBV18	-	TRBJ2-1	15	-	CASSPQPTGYNEQFF	TGTGCCAGCTCACCACAGCCGACAGGTTACAATGAGCAGTTCTTC
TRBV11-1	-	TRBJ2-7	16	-	CASSLALADSPYEQYF	TGTGCCAGCAGCTTAGCGTTGGCAGACAGTCCCTACGAGCAGTACTTC
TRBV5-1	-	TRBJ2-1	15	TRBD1	CASSSRQGINNEQFF	TGCGCCAGCAGCAGCCGACAGGGAATCAACAATGAGCAGTTCTTC
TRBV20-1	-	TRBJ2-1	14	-	CSARERRAGNEQFF	TGCAGTGCTAGAGAACGACGGGCAGGCAATGAGCAGTTCTTC
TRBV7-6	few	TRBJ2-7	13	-	CASSLALGWEQYF	TGTGCCAGCAGCTTAGCGTTGGGGTGGGAGCAGTACTTC
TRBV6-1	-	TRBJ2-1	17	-	CASSPSPKVGSYNEQFF	TGTGCCAGCAGTCCAAGCCCTAAGGTCGGCTCCTACAATGAGCAGTTCTTC
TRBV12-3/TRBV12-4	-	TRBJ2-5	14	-	CASSLRSNQETQYF	TGTGCCAGCAGTTTAAGGTCCAACCAAGAGACCCAGTACTTC
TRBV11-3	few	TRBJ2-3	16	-	CASSFGSSGRTDTQYF	TGTGCCAGCAGCTTCGGGAGTTCGGGCAGAACAGATACGCAGTATTTT
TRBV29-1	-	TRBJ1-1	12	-	CSVLRKNTEAFF	TGCAGCGTCCTCCGGAAGAACACTGAAGCTTTCTTT
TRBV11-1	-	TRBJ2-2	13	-	CASSLLDTGELFF	TGTGCCAGCAGCTTATTGGACACCGGGGAGCTGTTTTTT
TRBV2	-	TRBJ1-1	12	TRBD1	CASNNRGTEAFF	TGTGCCAGCAATAACAGGGGAACTGAAGCTTTCTTT
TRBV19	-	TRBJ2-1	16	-	CASSRRGNGGLDEQFF	TGTGCCAGTAGTAGGCGGGGAAACGGGGGCCTTGATGAGCAGTTCTTC
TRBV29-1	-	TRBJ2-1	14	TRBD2	CSVSLAGVYNEQFF	TGCAGCGTGTCCCTAGCGGGAGTCTACAATGAGCAGTTCTTC
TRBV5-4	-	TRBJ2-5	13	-	CASSWENQETQYF	TGTGCCAGCAGCTGGGAGAACCAAGAGACCCAGTACTTC
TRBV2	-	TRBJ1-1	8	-	CASSETWF	TGTGCCAGCAGCGAGACATGGTTT
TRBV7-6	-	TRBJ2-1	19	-	CASTSLVGIDSWGYNEQFF	TGTGCCAGCACCTCTCTAGTCGGGATTGACTCCTGGGGCTACAATGAGCAGTTCTTC
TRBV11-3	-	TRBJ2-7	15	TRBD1	CASSLVWTGSYEQYF	TGTGCCAGCAGCTTAGTGTGGACAGGTTCCTACGAGCAGTACTTC
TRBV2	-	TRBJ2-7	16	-	CASSGGGQAESYEQYF	TGTGCCAGCAGTGGGGGAGGACAGGCGGAATCCTACGAGCAGTACTTC
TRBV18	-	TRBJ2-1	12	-	CASSPLSREQFF	TGTGCCAGCTCACCATTAAGCAGAGAGCAGTTCTTC
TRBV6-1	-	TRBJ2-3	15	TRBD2	CASSPLLAASDTQYF	TGTGCCAGCAGTCCTCTACTAGCGGCATCAGATACGCAGTATTTT
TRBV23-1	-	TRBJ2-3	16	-	CASTDWRGPDPDTQYF	TGCGCCAGCACCGACTGGCGGGGGCCCGACCCAGATACGCAGTATTTT
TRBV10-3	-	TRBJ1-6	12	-	CAVGRGDSPLHF	TGTGCCGTGGGCAGGGGTGATTCACCCCTCCACTTT
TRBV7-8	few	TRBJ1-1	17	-	CASSLGDLGAMNTEAFF	TGTGCCAGCAGCTTAGGGGATTTGGGGGCCATGAACACTGAAGCTTTCTTT
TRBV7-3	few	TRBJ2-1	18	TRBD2	CASSQVGLAVSSYNEQFF	TGTGCCAGCAGCCAGGTGGGGCTAGCGGTCAGCTCCTACAATGAGCAGTTCTTC